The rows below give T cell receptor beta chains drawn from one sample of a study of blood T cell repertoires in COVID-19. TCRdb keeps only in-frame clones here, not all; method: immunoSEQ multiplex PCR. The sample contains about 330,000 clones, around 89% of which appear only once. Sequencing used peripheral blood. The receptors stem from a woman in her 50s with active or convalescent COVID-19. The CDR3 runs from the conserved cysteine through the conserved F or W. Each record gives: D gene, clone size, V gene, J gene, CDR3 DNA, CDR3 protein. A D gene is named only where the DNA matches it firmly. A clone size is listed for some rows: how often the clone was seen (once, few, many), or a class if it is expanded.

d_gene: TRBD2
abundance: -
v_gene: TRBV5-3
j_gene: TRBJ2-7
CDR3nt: TGTGCCAGAAGCTTGGTTAGCGGGGGTCGCTCCTACGAGCAGTACTTC
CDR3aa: CARSLVSGGRSYEQYF

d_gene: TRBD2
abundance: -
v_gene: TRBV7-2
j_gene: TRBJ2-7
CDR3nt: TGTGCCAGCAGCCGCGCCACTAGCGGGAGGTACGAGCAGTACTTC
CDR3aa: CASSRATSGRYEQYF

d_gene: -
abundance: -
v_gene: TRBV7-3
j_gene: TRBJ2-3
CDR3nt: TGTGCCAGCAGTCCGGGGGGCTCAGATACGCAGTATTTT
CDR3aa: CASSPGGSDTQYF

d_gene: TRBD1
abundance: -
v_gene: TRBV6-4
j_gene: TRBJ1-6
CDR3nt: TGTGCCAGCAGTGAAGGGACAGCCAATTCACCCCTCCACTTT
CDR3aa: CASSEGTANSPLHF

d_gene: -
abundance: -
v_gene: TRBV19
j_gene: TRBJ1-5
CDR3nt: TGTGCCAGTAGTACCAGCGGGGGATCTAGCAATCAGCCCCAGCATTTT
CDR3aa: CASSTSGGSSNQPQHF

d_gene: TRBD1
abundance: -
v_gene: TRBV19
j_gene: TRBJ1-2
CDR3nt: TGTGCCAGTAGTGTCGACAGGGAAGGGGACTATGGCTACACCTTC
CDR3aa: CASSVDREGDYGYTF

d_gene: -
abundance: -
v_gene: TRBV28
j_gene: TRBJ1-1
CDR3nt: TGTGCCAGCAGTTTATTCTACGCGAGGGCTGAAGCTTTCTTT
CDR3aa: CASSLFYARAEAFF

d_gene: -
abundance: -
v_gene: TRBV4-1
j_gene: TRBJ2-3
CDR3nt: TGCGCCAGCAGCCGCCCCCAGCGGTTATCCACAGATACGCAGTATTTT
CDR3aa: CASSRPQRLSTDTQYF

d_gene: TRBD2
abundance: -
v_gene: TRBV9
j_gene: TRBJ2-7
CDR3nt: TGTGCCAGCAGTAAAAGCGGTAGCGGGAGCTCGGTAGCCTACGAGCAGTACTTC
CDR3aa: CASSKSGSGSSVAYEQYF

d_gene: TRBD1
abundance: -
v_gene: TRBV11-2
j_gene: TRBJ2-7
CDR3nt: TGTGCCAGCAGCCCAGGGACAGGGGGCTACGAGCAGTACTTC
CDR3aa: CASSPGTGGYEQYF

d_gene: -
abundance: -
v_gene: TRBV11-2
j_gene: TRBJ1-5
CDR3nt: TGTGCCAGCAGCTTAGATCCGGTGCCGCAGCCCCAGCATTTT
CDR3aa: CASSLDPVPQPQHF

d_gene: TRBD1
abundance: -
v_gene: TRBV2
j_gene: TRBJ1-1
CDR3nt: TGTGCCAGCAGTTACGGACAGGGGGGGAACACTGAAGCTTTCTTT
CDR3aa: CASSYGQGGNTEAFF

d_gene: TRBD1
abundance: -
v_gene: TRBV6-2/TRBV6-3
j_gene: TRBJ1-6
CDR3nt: TGTGCCAGCAGTTTGCCAACCATCCGGGACAGCAATAATAATTCACCCCTCCACTTT
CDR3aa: CASSLPTIRDSNNNSPLHF

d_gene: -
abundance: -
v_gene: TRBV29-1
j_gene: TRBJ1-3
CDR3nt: TGCAGCGCTACTAGCTCTGGAAACACCATATATTTT
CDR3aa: CSATSSGNTIYF

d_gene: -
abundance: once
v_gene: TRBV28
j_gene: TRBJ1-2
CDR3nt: TGTGCCAGCACCCCAGGAGGGCTTTATGGCTACACCTTC
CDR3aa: CASTPGGLYGYTF

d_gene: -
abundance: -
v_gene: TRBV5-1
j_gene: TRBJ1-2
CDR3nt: TGCGCCAGCAGCTTGGGGGACTCCATAGGGACCTATGGCTACACCTTC
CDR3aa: CASSLGDSIGTYGYTF

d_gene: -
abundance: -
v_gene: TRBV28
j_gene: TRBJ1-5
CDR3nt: TGTGCCAGCAGTTCTATCATTCGACAGAGCAATCAGCCCCAGCATTTT
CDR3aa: CASSSIIRQSNQPQHF

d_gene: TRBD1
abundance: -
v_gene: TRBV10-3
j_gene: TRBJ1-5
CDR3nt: TGTGCCATCAGTGAGGGACAGGGAACAGCGGGCAATCAGCCCCAGCATTTT
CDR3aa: CAISEGQGTAGNQPQHF

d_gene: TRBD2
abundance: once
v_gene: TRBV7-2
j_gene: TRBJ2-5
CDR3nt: TGTGCCAGCAGCCGCCACGGGGGGGCCGAGGAGACCCAGTACTTC
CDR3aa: CASSRHGGAEETQYF

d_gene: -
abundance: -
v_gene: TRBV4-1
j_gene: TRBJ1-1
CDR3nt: TGCGCCAGCAGCCAAGGAGGAGTGGAAGCTTTCTTT
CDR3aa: CASSQGGVEAFF

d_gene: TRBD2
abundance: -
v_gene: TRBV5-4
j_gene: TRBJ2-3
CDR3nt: TGTGCCAGCAGCTTGGAATCTAGCGGGAGGTACACAGATACGCAGTATTTT
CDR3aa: CASSLESSGRYTDTQYF

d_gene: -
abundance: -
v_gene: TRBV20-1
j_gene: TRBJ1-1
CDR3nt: TGCAGTGCTTACAGGGACGAAGCTTTCTTT
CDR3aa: CSAYRDEAFF

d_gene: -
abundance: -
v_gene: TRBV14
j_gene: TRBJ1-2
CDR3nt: TGTGCCAGCAGCCAAGCTAAGGTCAGGGATCGGGATGGCTACACCTTC
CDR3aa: CASSQAKVRDRDGYTF

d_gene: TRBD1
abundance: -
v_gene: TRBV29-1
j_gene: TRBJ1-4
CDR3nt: TGCAGCGTATTACAGGGGGATGAAAAACTGTTTTTT
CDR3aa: CSVLQGDEKLFF

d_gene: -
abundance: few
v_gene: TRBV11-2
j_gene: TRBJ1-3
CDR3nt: TGTGCCAGCAGCTTAGCGGGAAACACCATATATTTT
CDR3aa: CASSLAGNTIYF

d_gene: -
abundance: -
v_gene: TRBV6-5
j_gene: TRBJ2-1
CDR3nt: TGTGCCAGCAGTTACTCTTCTAGCAATGAGCAGTTCTTC
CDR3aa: CASSYSSSNEQFF

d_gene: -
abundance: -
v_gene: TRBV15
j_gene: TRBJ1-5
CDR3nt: TGTGCCACCAGCACAAGGACATCTAGGCAGCCCCAGCATTTT
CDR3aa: CATSTRTSRQPQHF